A few counts support the clone carrying this T cell receptor beta chain. The antigen is undetermined. This sample stems from a study of blood T cells in healthy people across ages. Study at large: About one barcoded beta molecule per two T cells was captured by template switching.

General observations from the study: PBMCs that were unsorted prevented a conclusive naive versus antigen-experienced comparison.

Sample-barcoded 5' priming and a J-beta primer mix drove a second PCR of 7 to 11 cycles. TCRdb redid the calling of the 5' RACE reads with MiXCR, one entry per CDR3 protein. This sample has 700,000 or so distinct CDR3 sequences, with 20% to 25% found just once. From germline, CDR1 is SGHRS and CDR2 YFSETQ. Deletions cut 1 base from V and 6 bases from J, with 14 bases between. The CDR3 extends over 16 amino acids. This sequence joins TRBV5-1 and TRBJ1-6; no clear D gene. The TCR comes from a man in his 70s in good health. The sample taken for sequencing was blood. CDR3 in DNA: TGCGCCAGCAGCTTGCTGTTCGCACAGCCTAATTCACCCCTCCACTTT. Its protein product is CASSLLFAQPNSPLHF.